These T cell receptor beta chains were read from a single sample in a study of T cells in Graves' hyperthyroidism and ophthalmopathy. Using its own MiXCR run on the multiplex PCR reads, TCRdb lists one record per CDR3 protein. The sample holds hundreds of thousands of distinct CDR3 sequences; roughly 22% are singletons and the top ten take under 55%. Material: blood. All receptors derive from a woman in her 70s with Graves' ophthalmopathy. Both conserved end residues are part of each CDR3. The D gene is left open where the match is weak. Part of the rows lack a size; the others show once, few, many or a class for expanded clones.

TRBV10-3	NA	TRBJ1-1	13	NA	TGTGCCATCAGTTATACTCTGAACACTGAAGCTTTCTTT	CAISYTLNTEAFF
TRBV10-2	TRBD2	TRBJ2-3	15	many	TGCGCCAGCAGCATCAAGGGGACTAGTCGTGATACGCAGTATTTT	CASSIKGTSRDTQYF
TRBV7-2	NA	TRBJ2-1	15	many	TGTGCCAGCAGCTTAGTGATCAGCGCGTACAATGAGCAGTTCTTC	CASSLVISAYNEQFF
TRBV20-1	TRBD2	TRBJ2-7	15	few	TGCAGTGCTAGAGACGTACTAGCGGGAGCCTACGAGCAGTACTTC	CSARDVLAGAYEQYF
TRBV3-1	NA	TRBJ2-3	14	many	TGTGCCAGCAGCCAGGGTCGACGCACAGATACGCAGTATTTT	CASSQGRRTDTQYF
TRBV6-2/TRBV6-3	NA	TRBJ2-7	12	many	TGTGCCAGCGGGGACAAATCCTACGAGCAGTACTTC	CASGDKSYEQYF
TRBV28	TRBD2	TRBJ2-1	16	NA	TGTGCCAGCAGTCCCATGCTTACTAGCGGGAGAAATGAGCAGTTCTTC	CASSPMLTSGRNEQFF
TRBV10-3	NA	TRBJ2-7	13	few	TGTGCCATCAGTGAGAAGGGCCCCTACGAGCAGTACTTC	CAISEKGPYEQYF
TRBV18	TRBD1	TRBJ2-2	15	few	TGTGCCAGCTCACTGAGGGACAGGAACACCGGGGAGCTGTTTTTT	CASSLRDRNTGELFF
TRBV28	TRBD2	TRBJ2-1	15	many	TGTGCCAGCAGCCGACTAGCGGGAGGGGTCAATGAGCAGTTCTTC	CASSRLAGGVNEQFF
TRBV7-3	NA	TRBJ2-1	17	NA	TGTGCCAGCAGTAGGGACATACCACGAAATAGTTACAATGAGCAGCTCTTC	CASSRDIPRNSYNEQLF
TRBV20-1	NA	TRBJ2-1	14	few	TGCAGTGCTCCAAGACTAGTGGGCTACAATGAGCAGTTCTTC	CSAPRLVGYNEQFF
TRBV12-3/TRBV12-4	NA	TRBJ1-1	13	many	TGTGCCAGCAGTCTCAGGGGTTTCACTGAAGCTTTCTTT	CASSLRGFTEAFF
TRBV5-1	NA	TRBJ2-3	14	few	TGCGCCAGCAGCTTCAGACAGGTTGACGATACGCAGTATTTT	CASSFRQVDDTQYF
TRBV27	TRBD1	TRBJ1-1	13	many	TGTGCCAGCCGGCGACAGGGAGGCCATGAAGCTTTCTTT	CASRRQGGHEAFF
TRBV5-1	TRBD1	TRBJ2-1	15	few	TGCGCCAGCAGCTTGTCGGGACAGGGATTAAATGAGCAGTTCTTC	CASSLSGQGLNEQFF
TRBV6-1	NA	TRBJ1-1	17	few	TGTGCCAGCGGGGTTTCCTTGGGCAGGGCGACGGGTCGGGAAGCTTTCTTT	CASGVSLGRATGREAFF
TRBV5-6	NA	TRBJ2-7	14	NA	TGTGCCAGCACCGATCTAGGGGGGAACTACGAGCAGTACTTC	CASTDLGGNYEQYF
TRBV19	TRBD1	TRBJ1-1	14	NA	TGTGCCAGTAGGGGGACAGGGCAATACACTGAAGCTTTCTTT	CASRGTGQYTEAFF
TRBV20-1	NA	TRBJ1-5	14	few	TGCAGTGCTAGAGGAGAGGGGAGGAATCAGCCCCAGCATTTT	CSARGEGRNQPQHF
TRBV28	TRBD2	TRBJ2-4	14	many	TGTGCCAGCAGACCTACTAGCGGGAGTGACATTCAGTACTTC	CASRPTSGSDIQYF
TRBV14	TRBD2	TRBJ2-7	15	few	TGTGCCAGCAGCAAACGTCTAGCGGTCCCCTACGAGCAGTACTTC	CASSKRLAVPYEQYF
TRBV28	NA	TRBJ2-6	15	NA	TGTGCCAGCAGTGAGTGGGGGTCTGGGGCCAACGTCCTGACTTTC	CASSEWGSGANVLTF
TRBV20-1	NA	TRBJ2-4	10	once	TGCAGTGCCAAAGGGAACATTCAGTACTTC	CSAKGNIQYF
TRBV3-1	NA	TRBJ1-2	16	few	TGTGCCAGCAGCCAAGGACAATTACAGGGAAACTATGGCTACACCTTC	CASSQGQLQGNYGYTF
TRBV7-2	TRBD1	TRBJ1-2	15	many	TGTGCCAGCAGCCCCCCTCCCGGGACAGGGCATGGCTACACCTTC	CASSPPPGTGHGYTF
TRBV18	NA	TRBJ1-5	16	NA	TGTGCCAGCTCACCATCCCTTACGGTTAGCAATCAGCCCCAGCATTTT	CASSPSLTVSNQPQHF
TRBV28	TRBD1	TRBJ1-2	15	many	TGTGCCAGCAGCTTAGCCGGGACAGGTGAATTTAGCTACACCTTC	CASSLAGTGEFSYTF
TRBV29-1	NA	TRBJ1-1	13	NA	TGCAGCGTTGAGGGGCAGTACGGCACTGAAGCTTTCTTT	CSVEGQYGTEAFF
TRBV6-4	NA	TRBJ2-7	14	NA	TGTGCCAGCACAACGGACGGGATCGCCTACGAGCAGTACTTC	CASTTDGIAYEQYF
TRBV20-1	NA	TRBJ2-5	12	NA	TGCAGTGCTAGAGGGACCGTAGAGACCCAGTACTTC	CSARGTVETQYF
TRBV10-3	NA	TRBJ2-1	16	NA	TGTGCCATCAGGGAGGGTTCGGGACTGGCGTACAATGAGCAGTTCTTC	CAIREGSGLAYNEQFF
TRBV20-1	TRBD2	TRBJ2-3	16	many	TGCAGTGCTAGAGATCTAATGGGAGGGCCATCAGATACGCAGTATTTT	CSARDLMGGPSDTQYF
TRBV12-3/TRBV12-4	TRBD2	TRBJ2-2	16	few	TGTGCCAGCAGTTTAGATGCGGGAGGGATTGCCGGGGAGCTGTTTTTT	CASSLDAGGIAGELFF
TRBV10-3	NA	TRBJ2-4	15	few	TGTGCCACCACGACAGGCCTTTCGTCCGTGGACATTCAGTACTTC	CATTTGLSSVDIQYF
TRBV12-5	TRBD2	TRBJ2-7	15	NA	TGTGCTAGTGGCGTTTGGGCGGGAGGGTCCAACGAGCAGTACTTC	CASGVWAGGSNEQYF
TRBV6-4	TRBD2	TRBJ2-2	14	few	TGTGCCAGTACTATAGCGGGAGGCACCGGGGAGCTGTTTTTT	CASTIAGGTGELFF
TRBV7-9	NA	TRBJ2-7	15	few	TGTGCCAGCAGCCCGGGGCCAGGTGCAACCGGGCGGCAGTACTTC	CASSPGPGATGRQYF
TRBV3-1	NA	TRBJ1-2	15	NA	TGTGCCAGCCGGTTCGATCGACGCGCTAACTATGGCTACACCTTC	CASRFDRRANYGYTF
TRBV28	NA	TRBJ1-1	15	few	TGTGCCAGCAGCCGTTCCCAGGGGATAGACACTGAAGCTTTCTTT	CASSRSQGIDTEAFF
TRBV7-2	NA	TRBJ2-1	14	many	TGTGCCAGCAGCTTAGTAATAATGGTTAATGAGCAGTTCTTC	CASSLVIMVNEQFF
TRBV7-3	TRBD2	TRBJ2-7	15	NA	TGTGCCAGCAGCTTAAACGCGGGAGCTTACTACGAGCAGTACTTC	CASSLNAGAYYEQYF
TRBV13	NA	TRBJ2-1	12	NA	TGTGCCAGCAGCGGAGGGCTGAATGAGCAGTTCTTC	CASSGGLNEQFF